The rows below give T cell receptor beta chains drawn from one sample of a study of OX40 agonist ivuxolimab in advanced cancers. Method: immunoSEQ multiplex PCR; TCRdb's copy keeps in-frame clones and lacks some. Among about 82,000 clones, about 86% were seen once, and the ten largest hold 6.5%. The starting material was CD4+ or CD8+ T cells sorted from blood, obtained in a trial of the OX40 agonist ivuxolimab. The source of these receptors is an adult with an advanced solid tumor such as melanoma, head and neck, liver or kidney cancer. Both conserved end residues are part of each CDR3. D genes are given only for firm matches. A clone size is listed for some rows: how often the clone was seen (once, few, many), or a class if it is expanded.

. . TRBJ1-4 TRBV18 CASSPHRVSEKLFF TGTGCCAGCTCACCCCACAGGGTGAGTGAAAAACTGTTTTTT
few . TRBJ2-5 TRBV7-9 CASSLGSVETQYF TGTGCCAGCAGCTTAGGTAGCGTGGAGACCCAGTACTTC
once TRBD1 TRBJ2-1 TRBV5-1 CASTPDRRVNEQFF TGCGCCAGCACCCCGGACAGGAGAGTCAATGAGCAGTTCTTC
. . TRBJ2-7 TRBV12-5 CASGFRGSYEQYF TGTGCTAGTGGTTTTAGGGGGAGCTACGAGCAGTACTTC
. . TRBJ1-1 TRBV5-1 CAKDQRGGLDTEAFF TGCGCCAAAGACCAAAGGGGGGGTTTGGACACTGAAGCTTTCTTT
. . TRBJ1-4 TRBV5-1 CASSFGRINEKLFF TGCGCCAGCAGCTTTGGCAGGATTAATGAAAAACTGTTTTTT
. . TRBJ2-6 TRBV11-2 CASSIQTLSGANVLTF TGTGCCAGCAGCATCCAAACCCTGAGCGGGGCCAACGTCCTGACTTTC
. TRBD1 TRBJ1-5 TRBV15 CATSKRQGYGDQPQHF TGTGCCACCAGTAAACGACAGGGGTACGGGGATCAGCCCCAGCATTTT
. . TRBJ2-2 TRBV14 CASSQDWRGELFF TGTGCCAGCAGCCAAGATTGGCGGGGGGAGCTGTTTTTT
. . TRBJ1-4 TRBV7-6 CASSLGSNEKLFF TGTGCCAGCAGCTTAGGCTCAAATGAAAAACTGTTTTTT
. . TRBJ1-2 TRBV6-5 CASSYSGYYGYTF TGTGCCAGCAGTTACTCAGGTTACTATGGCTACACCTTC
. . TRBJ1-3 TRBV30 CAWSVKGRGLSGNTIYF TGTGCCTGGAGTGTAAAGGGAAGGGGTCTCTCTGGAAACACCATATATTTT
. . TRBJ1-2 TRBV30 CAWSPGLGGYTF TGTGCCTGGAGCCCGGGACTTGGGGGCTACACCTTC
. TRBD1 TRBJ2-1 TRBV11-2 CASSLGQAYNEQFF TGTGCCAGCAGCTTGGGACAGGCCTACAATGAGCAGTTCTTC
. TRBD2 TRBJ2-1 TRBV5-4 CASSLAGVAGEGEQFF TGTGCCAGCAGCTTGGCCGGTGTAGCGGGAGAGGGTGAGCAGTTCTTC
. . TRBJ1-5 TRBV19 CASSVGSYQPQHF TGTGCCAGTAGTGTGGGATCCTATCAGCCCCAGCATTTT
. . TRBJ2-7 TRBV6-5 CASSGTTSYEQYF TGTGCCAGCAGTGGAACGACTAGCTACGAGCAGTACTTC
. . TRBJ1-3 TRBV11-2 CASSLDGNTIYF TGTGCCAGCAGCTTAGACGGAAACACCATATATTTT
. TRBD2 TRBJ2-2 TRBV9 CASSSGLAGTGELFF TGTGCCAGCAGCTCGGGACTAGCGGGGACCGGGGAGCTGTTTTTT
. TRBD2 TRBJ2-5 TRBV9 CASSVGSLAGVYETQYF TGTGCCAGCAGCGTAGGGTCCCTAGCGGGGGTTTACGAGACCCAGTACTTC
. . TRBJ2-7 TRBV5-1 CASRRGQTYEQYF TGCGCCAGCCGCCGCGGTCAAACCTACGAGCAGTACTTC
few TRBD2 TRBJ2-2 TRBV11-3 CASSLVAGATGELFF TGTGCCAGCAGCTTAGTAGCGGGAGCAACCGGGGAGCTGTTTTTT